A single sample gave rise to the 17 T cell receptor beta chains below, sequenced in a study of regulatory T cells in long-lasting Graves disease. Time point in this sample: newly diagnosed GD, antithyroid drugs for less than 3 months. Construction of the TCR library relied on RNA isolated from PBMCs. CDR3-region Arm-PCR and iRepertoire HTBI primers produced the TCR beta libraries. From the multiplex PCR reads, TCRdb called clonotypes with MiXCR, one entry per CDR3 protein. The sample has about 460,000 distinct CDR3 sequences, roughly 15% seen once. The sample also formed part of further work on T cells in Graves' hyperthyroidism and ophthalmopathy.

Here the sequenced sample was peripheral blood mononuclear cells (PBMCs), taken at new diagnosis, from a patient treated with antithyroid drugs. The receptors originated from a woman in her forties or fifties with Graves disease.

The chain uses TRBV10-2 and TRBJ2-7, with D tentatively TRBD1 (5 bases). V lost 7 bases to trimming and J lost 2 bases, with 15 bases between them. Germline V gene lookup returns CDR1 WSHSY and CDR2 SAAADI. The CDR3 runs 14 residues. The DNA of the CDR3 is TGCGCCAGCACGTCGACAGCCCCAACCTACGAGCAGTACTTC. As protein: CASTSTAPTYEQYF.

The table lists this clonotype with a few counts. The chain uses TRBV7-2 and TRBJ2-7; D possibly matches TRBD1 or TRBD2 (5 bases each). Germline V gives CDR1 SGHTA, CDR2 FQGNSA. This CDR3 is 13 amino acids long. Trimming took 5 bases from V and 3 from J, leaving 11 bases between them. CDR3 loop: CASSTGTGYEQYF. The CDR3 DNA is TGTGCCAGCAGCACCGGGACGGGCTACGAGCAGTACTTC.

At least ten counts were recorded for this clonotype. The J gene is TRBJ2-7, the V gene TRBV7-9; a weak D match, TRBD1 (6 bases). This CDR3 is built from 13 residues. Per germline, CDR1 SEHNR and CDR2 FQNEAQ (reference sequence). V was cut by 4 bases and J by 6 bases, with 13 bases left in between. This CDR3 is CASSYRVRGEQYF. The CDR3, as DNA: TGTGCCAGCAGCTACAGGGTACGAGGCGAGCAGTACTTC.

This clonotype was observed many times. The rearrangement links TRBV29-1 to TRBJ2-1; 9 positions match TRBD2. Germline V CDR1 and CDR2: SQVTM, ANQGSEA. The trim removed 0 bases at V and 9 bases at J, leaving 9 bases unmatched. This CDR3 has 15 residues. The CDR3 loop reads CSVEDPLAGSGEQFF. CDR3 DNA: TGCAGCGTTGAAGATCCCCTAGCGGGATCTGGTGAGCAGTTCTTC.

The rearrangement joins TRBV29-1 to TRBJ1-1, with D unresolved. This CDR3 is 11 amino acids long. Germline lookup yields CDR1 SQVTM and CDR2 ANQGSEA. The V and J ends lost 7 bases and 0 bases respectively, with 6 bases between them. For the CDR3, the DNA is TGCAGCGCACAGATGAACACTGAAGCTTTCTTT. It yields the protein CSAQMNTEAFF.

The rearrangement links TRBV7-9 to TRBJ1-3; tentatively, D is TRBD1 (5 bases). Trimming removed 5 bases at V and 16 bases at J, with 15 bases between. Looked up from germline, CDR1 is SEHNR and CDR2 is FQNEAQ (reference sequence). This CDR3 is 11 amino acids long. The chain's CDR3 is CASSKGVMVYF. The CDR3 DNA follows: TGTGCCAGCAGCAAAGGGGTAATGGTTTATTTT.

For this clonotype: This may come from a read error, since a much larger clone is one base off. CDR3 region: CASSEPGLAGGPGDTQYF. The CDR3 DNA follows: TGCGCCAGCAGCGAACCGGGACTAGCGGGAGGGCCCGGAGATACGCAGTATTTT. The rearrangement joins TRBV4-1 to TRBJ2-3, with TRBD2 identical over 16 bases. V was clipped by 5 bases and J by 5 bases; unmatched bases: 10. Germline V gene sequence: CDR1 MGHRA, CDR2 YSYEKL. This CDR3 region has 18 residues.

This clonotype has a count of ten or more. The rearrangement links TRBV27 to TRBJ2-7, with 9 bases aligning to TRBD1. V gave up 6 bases and J gave up 4 bases; unmatched junction bases: 7. Germline V CDR1 and CDR2: MNHEY, SMNVEV (reference sequence). The CDR3 consists of 14 residues. The CDR3 here is CASRLAGQGYEQYF. The CDR3, as DNA: TGTGCCAGCAGACTAGCCGGACAGGGGTACGAGCAGTACTTC.

This clonotype was recorded many times. The chain couples TRBV7-9 to TRBJ2-1; 8 bases align to TRBD1. Germline assignment: CDR1 SEHNR and CDR2 FQNEAQ (reference sequence). J gave up 10 bases and V 8 bases, and 4 bases lay outside the gene matches. CDR3 length: 11 amino acids. This CDR3 is CASQTGVEQFF. DNA of the CDR3: TGTGCCAGCCAGACAGGGGTGGAGCAGTTCTTC.

This clonotype showed up just a few times. The chain has TRBV11-1 and TRBJ2-1; D tentatively fits TRBD1 or TRBD2 (5 bases each). Trimming took off 4 bases at V and 6 bases at J, with 13 bases between the two ends. The length of the CDR3 is 14 residues. Germline loops: CDR1 SGHAT, CDR2 FQDESV (reference sequence). The CDR3: CASSSWGLVNEQFF. In DNA, the CDR3 is TGTGCCAGCAGCTCCTGGGGGTTGGTCAATGAGCAGTTCTTC.

The CDR3 nucleotides are TGCAGCGTCCCGCGGGAGTACAATGAGCAGTTCTTC. Translation: CSVPREYNEQFF. V is TRBV29-1 and J is TRBJ2-1; 7 bases map to TRBD2. This CDR3 is 12 amino acids long. Germline lookup yields CDR1 SQVTM and CDR2 ANQGSEA. V was pared by 6 bases and J by 4 bases, with 3 bases of the junction left unmatched.

This clonotype was recorded once. As DNA, the CDR3 is TGTGCCAGCAGCTTCCCTCCAGGGAGCAAAGAGACCCAGTACTTC. This gives the protein CASSFPPGSKETQYF. V is TRBV11-2 and J is TRBJ2-5; D assignment may be TRBD1 or TRBD2 (5 bases each). Germline lookup yields CDR1 SGHAT and CDR2 FQNNGV. The CDR3 is 15 residues long. Trimming took off 3 bases at V and 3 bases at J, with 14 bases between the two ends.

This rearrangement joins TRBV7-9 to TRBJ1-4; D is undetermined. The CDR3 has 16 residues. From germline, CDR1 is SEHNR and CDR2 FQNEAQ (reference sequence). Deletions cut 2 bases from V and 4 bases from J, with 14 bases between. The CDR3 protein is CASSLQDEGINEKLFF. CDR3 DNA sequence: TGTGCCAGCAGCTTACAAGATGAGGGTATTAATGAAAAACTGTTTTTT.

This clonotype was recorded only once. This sequence is one base from a far larger clone and is likely a read error. For the CDR3, the DNA is TGTGCCAGCAGTACGACTAGCGGCACCTACAAGCAGTACTTC. Its protein is CASSTTSGTYKQYF. This chain uses TRBV6-8 with TRBJ2-7; 9 bases are shared with TRBD2. CDR3 size: 14 residues. CDR1 MNHGY and CDR2 SAAAGT come from the germline V gene.

In this sample, this clonotype turned up many times. The rearrangement uses TRBV11-1 and TRBJ2-3; D is perhaps TRBD2 (6 bases). The CDR3 runs to 14 residues. Germline V gives CDR1 SGHAT, CDR2 FQDESV (reference sequence). V lost 1 base to trimming and J lost 5 bases, with 10 bases between them. CDR3 sequence reads: CASSLGREVDTQYF. CDR3 sequence (DNA): TGTGCCAGCAGCTTAGGCAGGGAGGTAGATACGCAGTATTTT.

This clonotype was found many times. This chain's CDR3 is CATRRTGTYEQYF. The DNA for the CDR3 is TGCGCCACCCGGCGGACAGGCACCTACGAGCAGTACTTC. The V and J genes are TRBV5-1 and TRBJ2-7; 7 nucleotides agree with TRBD1. V was clipped by 9 bases and J by 2 bases; unmatched bases: 8. From germline, CDR1 is SGHRS and CDR2 YFSETQ. The CDR3 loop spans 13 amino acids. Filled out from reference TRBV5-1 and TRBJ2-7, the complete variable domain reads KAGVTQTPRYLIKTRGQQVTLSCSPISGHRSVSWYQQTPGQGLQFLFEYFSETQRNKGNFPGRFSGRQFSNSRSEMNVSTLELGDSALYLCATRRTGTYEQYFGPGTRLTVT.

This clonotype was observed a handful of times. The CDR3 spells CASSYRQDSSYEQYF. CDR3 nucleotide sequence: TGTGCCAGCAGTTACCGACAGGATAGCTCCTACGAGCAGTACTTC. The rearrangement joins TRBV27 to TRBJ2-7, with TRBD1 as a possible D gene (6 bases). The CDR3 contains 15 residues. Trimming pared 4 bases from V and 0 bases from J, leaving 13 bases between. CDR1 is MNHEY and CDR2 is SMNVEV in the germline V gene (reference sequence).